This TCR beta chain derives from a study of blood T cells in healthy people across ages. The CDR3 spans 15 residues. Germline loops: CDR1 SQVTM, CDR2 ANQGSEA. Between the trimmed V and J ends, which lost 6 bases and 2 bases, there was a span of 14 bases. It was with a sample-barcoded 5' primer and a J-beta primer mix that a second PCR of about 6 to 12 cycles was run. TCRdb ran MiXCR on the 5' RACE reads and lists one entry per CDR3 protein. The sample lists around 1,500,000 distinct CDR3 sequences, 28% occurring once. The source of this sequence is a woman between 25 and 40 years old in good health. The sample consisted of blood. This chain joins TRBV29-1 and TRBJ1-6; TRBD1 might be the D (5 bases). The CDR3 here is CSVRWGEAYNSPLHF. In DNA form, the CDR3 reads TGCAGCGTCCGATGGGGGGAAGCCTATAATTCACCCCTCCACTTT.